Listed below are T cell receptor beta chains from one sample, sequenced in a study. Assay used: immunoSEQ multiplex PCR; TCRdb lists only in-frame clones, some missing. Here the sample spans under 55,000 clones, 85% to 95% being singletons. The sequenced sample consisted of PBMCs. All receptors derive from a man aged 40-49 years with rheumatoid arthritis. Each CDR3 is given with its conserved first and last residue. The order of the fields is clone size, V gene, D gene, J gene, CDR3 protein, CDR3 DNA. D genes are given only for firm matches. Clone size is stated in some rows and not others, as once, few, many or a class when expanded.

clone_size: .; v_call: TRBV7-9; d_call: .; j_call: TRBJ2-3; cdr3_aa: CASSLALGGGLGDTQYF; cdr3_nt: TGTGCCAGCAGCCTAGCCCTTGGAGGGGGGTTGGGTGATACGCAGTATTTT
clone_size: .; v_call: TRBV30; d_call: .; j_call: TRBJ2-2; cdr3_aa: CAWSKRTGLTGELFF; cdr3_nt: TGTGCCTGGAGTAAAAGAACAGGGTTGACCGGGGAGCTGTTTTTT
clone_size: .; v_call: TRBV20-1; d_call: .; j_call: TRBJ2-7; cdr3_aa: CSASSHGAYEQYF; cdr3_nt: TGCAGTGCTAGTTCTCACGGAGCCTACGAGCAGTACTTC
clone_size: .; v_call: TRBV19; d_call: TRBD1; j_call: TRBJ1-5; cdr3_aa: CASSIGTGYQPQHF; cdr3_nt: TGTGCCAGTAGTATAGGGACAGGGTATCAGCCCCAGCATTTT
clone_size: .; v_call: TRBV28; d_call: TRBD2; j_call: TRBJ2-1; cdr3_aa: CASSLPGTSGMSEQFF; cdr3_nt: TGTGCCAGCAGTCTCCCCGGGACTAGCGGGATGTCGGAGCAGTTCTTC
clone_size: .; v_call: TRBV29-1; d_call: TRBD2; j_call: TRBJ2-5; cdr3_aa: CSVEGTSGRTGTQYF; cdr3_nt: TGCAGCGTTGAAGGGACTAGCGGGAGAACTGGGACCCAGTACTTC
clone_size: .; v_call: TRBV11-3; d_call: TRBD1; j_call: TRBJ2-2; cdr3_aa: CASSPVRGQDTGELFF; cdr3_nt: TGTGCCAGCAGCCCCGTTAGGGGGCAGGACACCGGGGAGCTGTTTTTT
clone_size: .; v_call: TRBV7-9; d_call: TRBD1; j_call: TRBJ1-1; cdr3_aa: CASSLDRVNTEAFF; cdr3_nt: TGTGCCAGCAGCCTGGACAGGGTGAACACTGAAGCTTTCTTT
clone_size: .; v_call: TRBV7-2; d_call: .; j_call: TRBJ2-1; cdr3_aa: CASSSGLGASSYNEQFF; cdr3_nt: TGTGCCAGCAGCTCAGGACTGGGAGCCAGCTCCTACAATGAGCAGTTCTTC
clone_size: .; v_call: TRBV18; d_call: TRBD2; j_call: TRBJ2-1; cdr3_aa: CASSPPLAGGRNEQFF; cdr3_nt: TGTGCCAGCTCGCCCCCTTTAGCGGGAGGTAGGAATGAGCAGTTCTTC
clone_size: once; v_call: TRBV4-3; d_call: .; j_call: TRBJ2-1; cdr3_aa: CASSRWRNSYNEQFF; cdr3_nt: TGCGCCAGCAGCCGGTGGCGCAACTCCTACAATGAGCAGTTCTTC
clone_size: .; v_call: TRBV28; d_call: TRBD2; j_call: TRBJ2-7; cdr3_aa: CASSLGLAGVDEQYF; cdr3_nt: TGTGCCAGCAGTTTGGGACTAGCGGGAGTTGACGAGCAGTACTTC
clone_size: .; v_call: TRBV6-5; d_call: TRBD1; j_call: TRBJ2-7; cdr3_aa: CATRFRGSLYEQYF; cdr3_nt: TGTGCCACTCGGTTCAGGGGGAGCCTCTACGAGCAGTACTTC
clone_size: .; v_call: TRBV19; d_call: .; j_call: TRBJ2-7; cdr3_aa: CASSIVATGTYEQYF; cdr3_nt: TGTGCCAGTAGTATTGTGGCTACAGGGACCTACGAGCAGTACTTC
clone_size: .; v_call: TRBV18; d_call: .; j_call: TRBJ2-5; cdr3_aa: CASSSGRGKETQYF; cdr3_nt: TGTGCCAGCTCCAGCGGCAGGGGTAAAGAGACCCAGTACTTC
clone_size: .; v_call: TRBV11-3; d_call: .; j_call: TRBJ2-7; cdr3_aa: CASSRDRNAREYF; cdr3_nt: TGTGCCAGCAGCCGGGACCGGAACGCACGAGAGTACTTC
clone_size: .; v_call: TRBV28; d_call: .; j_call: TRBJ1-3; cdr3_aa: CASRLSSGLGSGNTIYF; cdr3_nt: TGTGCCAGCAGACTGTCGTCAGGGTTAGGCTCTGGAAACACCATATATTTT
clone_size: .; v_call: TRBV18; d_call: .; j_call: TRBJ1-2; cdr3_aa: CASSQPERGDYGYTF; cdr3_nt: TGTGCCAGCTCACAGCCGGAGAGGGGGGACTATGGCTACACCTTC
clone_size: .; v_call: TRBV5-1; d_call: .; j_call: TRBJ1-6; cdr3_aa: CASSTRTVSSYNSPLHF; cdr3_nt: TGCGCCAGCAGCACCCGGACAGTAAGCTCCTATAATTCACCCCTCCACTTT
clone_size: .; v_call: TRBV28; d_call: TRBD2; j_call: TRBJ2-5; cdr3_aa: CASSSAYGGGRMETQYF; cdr3_nt: TGTGCCAGCAGTTCCGCCTATGGTGGCGGGAGGATGGAGACCCAGTACTTC
clone_size: few; v_call: TRBV28; d_call: .; j_call: TRBJ1-6; cdr3_aa: CASSPQQGQSSSPLHF; cdr3_nt: TGTGCCAGCAGTCCCCAGCAGGGCCAAAGTAGTTCACCCCTCCACTTT
clone_size: .; v_call: TRBV7-9; d_call: .; j_call: TRBJ1-3; cdr3_aa: CASITGGGPGNTIYF; cdr3_nt: TGTGCCAGCATCACCGGCGGGGGGCCTGGAAACACCATATATTTT
clone_size: .; v_call: TRBV7-9; d_call: TRBD1; j_call: TRBJ2-7; cdr3_aa: CASSLVGQGTHYEQYF; cdr3_nt: TGTGCCAGCAGCTTAGTGGGACAGGGGACCCACTACGAGCAGTACTTC
clone_size: .; v_call: TRBV18; d_call: .; j_call: TRBJ2-7; cdr3_aa: CASSPPRSGTPVAYEQYF; cdr3_nt: TGTGCCAGCTCACCACCAAGGTCTGGGACTCCGGTCGCCTACGAGCAGTACTTC
clone_size: .; v_call: TRBV28; d_call: TRBD1; j_call: TRBJ2-6; cdr3_aa: CASRPGGARANVLTF; cdr3_nt: TGTGCCAGCAGGCCAGGGGGCGCTAGGGCCAACGTCCTGACTTTC
clone_size: .; v_call: TRBV18; d_call: TRBD1; j_call: TRBJ2-7; cdr3_aa: CASSQSSSGTGNYEQYF; cdr3_nt: TGTGCCAGCTCACAATCCTCTTCTGGGACAGGGAACTACGAGCAGTACTTC
clone_size: .; v_call: TRBV7-3; d_call: TRBD1; j_call: TRBJ1-1; cdr3_aa: CASSLDRESTEAFF; cdr3_nt: TGTGCCAGCAGCTTGGACAGGGAGAGCACTGAAGCTTTCTTT